This entry describes one T cell receptor beta chain. Its cognate antigen has yet to be identified. Base qualities are not provided; no much larger clone lies one nucleotide away. The sample originates from a study of blood T cell repertoires in COVID-19 (dated by TCRdb to the early 2020s). Describing the broader study: Collaborator samples came from the United States, Italy and Spain and covered acute and convalescent phases of COVID-19. The material from the prospective study consisted of cDNA or gDNA derived from T cells, B-cell-depleted T cells, or PBMCs. Subjects who had been exposed to COVID-19, were actively infected with it, or had recovered from it provided the deeply sampled blood TCRbeta repertoires that made up the dataset. The sample metadata nearly always contained a de-identified subject ID, COVID-19 status, age in years and sex. The repertoires were released in a freely available public database intended as a resource for research on the immune response to SARS-CoV-2. Where available, HLA class I and class II types were taken from metadata supplied by the sample provider and were not determined by assay-based typing. Samples came from the ongoing ImmuneRACE study (first 160 participants) plus 1,254 subjects from 6 global collaborators.

Enrolling through a virtual design, the prospective study's participants ranged in age from roughly 18 to 95 years and lived across approximately 25 United States geographic areas. To assign participants to cohorts, the prospective study relied on clinical history that participants themselves reported in a screening survey and a study questionnaire. Recovered participants in ImmuneRACE Cohort 3 were defined by two consecutive negative NP/OP PCR tests, clearance by a healthcare professional, or resolution of symptoms. Mobile phlebotomists in the prospective study collected whole blood, serum and a nasopharyngeal or oropharyngeal swab from every participant. Participants in the prospective study had the option to provide additional blood draws and questionnaires over a 2-month period. Before DNA extraction, prospective study blood samples were shipped either frozen or at room temperature. The full study reports these points: How much clinical and demographic metadata was included differed by source and by participant, and the metadata was provided uncurated.

The immunoSEQ Assay, a bias-controlled multiplex PCR, was used to amplify TCRbeta CDR3 regions from genomic DNA. Per the source publication's procedure: The number of nucleated cells in each sample was estimated by amplification of reference gene primers within the assay. Sequence reads were collapsed and filtered to measure the absolute abundance of every unique TCRbeta CDR3 rearrangement. For each sample, productive Simpson clonality was calculated by taking the square root of Simpson's diversity index across productive rearrangements. The source is immuneACCESS, and TCRdb retained only in-frame sequences with V and J called. Part of the clones is not carried over; for the studies checked, unresolved V genes explain less than half of this, and the remainder is unexplained. V, J and clone size reflect that table, while D and trimming were determined from the DNA. In this sample the table shows about 300,000 clones, 85% of which occur a single time. The biggest ten clones account for about 2.5% of the sample.

CDR1 and CDR2 are drawn from the germline V gene (reference sequence): LGHDT, YNNKEL. The CDR3 starts with the cysteine, ends with the phenylalanine, and has 19 residues. Only the CDR3 DNA is retained, 57 bases long and in frame from the first base. Trimming accounts for 2 bases at V and 2 bases at J, while the number of junction bases matched to no gene is 11. This receptor was identified in a woman in her forties or fifties who had recovered from COVID-19. The chain links TRBV3-1 (or the pseudogene TRBV3-2) with TRBJ1-4, with 10 bases aligning to TRBD1. Sequencing was done on a sample of PBMCs or T cells enriched from blood (not recorded which). The DNA sequence is TGTGCCAGCAGCCAAACGAAGGGACAGGGGTTGGTGACTAATGAAAAACTGTTTTTT. Translation gives CASSQTKGQGLVTNEKLFF.